This passage covers 6 T cell receptor beta chains from one sample sequenced in a study of post-analysis software for immune sequencing data. Which antigens these TCRs recognize remains unknown. Broader study findings: Five or six TRBV segments (TRBV5-6, TRBV5-1 and TRBV20-1 among them) occurred more frequently in patients than in controls.

Unique molecular identifiers tagged the TCR beta cDNA libraries. MiXCR, applied by TCRdb to the PCR reads, yields one record per CDR3 protein. The sample carries 500,000 to 600,000 distinct CDR3 sequences, about 40% recorded once. Sequencing was done on a sample of blood. The receptor set was obtained from a girl aged 10-17 years with multiple sclerosis.

The V and J genes are TRBV4-1 and TRBJ1-1; D is unclear. The CDR3 has 13 amino acids. Trimming stripped 2 bases from V and 6 bases from J, with 10 bases between. Germline lookup yields CDR1 MGHRA and CDR2 YSYEKL. CDR3 bases: TGCGCCAGCAGCCAAATGCGTGAGGCTGAAGCTTTCTTT. Encoded protein: CASSQMREAEAFF.

The chain links TRBV20-1 to TRBJ2-1, with 13 bases matching TRBD2. The V and J ends lost 5 bases and 5 bases, in that order; junction bases with no gene match: 12. CDR3 length: 17 amino acids. Germline V gives CDR1 DFQATT, CDR2 SNEGSKA (reference sequence). The CDR3: CSARSGTSGAHDNEQFF. CDR3 nucleotides: TGCAGTGCTCGATCCGGGACTAGCGGGGCCCACGACAATGAGCAGTTCTTC.

The chain is built from TRBV10-3 and TRBJ2-1, with 11 positions matching TRBD1. The CDR3 contains 17 residues. Germline CDR1 ENHRY, CDR2 SYGVKD. The V segment lost 0 bases and the J segment 4 bases; nucleotides outside the gene matches: 5. The CDR3 DNA follows: TGTGCCATCAGTGAGTCGAGGACAGGGGGCCAGTACAATGAGCAGTTCTTC. Protein: CAISESRTGGQYNEQFF.

This clonotype was detected only once. A junction end diverges from the germline sequence, so it may reflect a read error. The V gene is TRBV12-3 or TRBV12-4, the J gene TRBJ2-1; the D gene is possibly TRBD2 (6 bases). CDR3 length: 13 residues. Here the CDR3 DNA reads TGTGCCAGCAGTCTAGCGAGTTTCTATGAGCAGTTCTTC. Its translation is CASSLASFYEQFF.

CDR3 amino acids: CASSSPRSHDIQYF. CDR3 nucleotide sequence: TGTGCCAGCAGCTCCCCCAGGTCCCACGACATTCAGTACTTC. The chain combines TRBV12-3 or TRBV12-4 with TRBJ2-4, with D unclear. The V end lost 6 bases, the J end lost 8 bases, and 17 bases lay between the germline ends. This CDR3 is 14 amino acids long.

This clonotype occurred a few times. The chain combines TRBV29-1 with TRBJ2-1; D is unclear. The length of the CDR3 is 13 residues. Germline V lookup: CDR1 SQVTM, CDR2 ANQGSEA. V was clipped by 6 bases and J by 9 bases, with 18 bases between them. The CDR3 nucleotides read TGCAGCGTCCACAAGATGCTATTAGGTGAGCAGTTCTTC. Translated: CSVHKMLLGEQFF.